This is a list of T cell receptor beta chains from one sample in a study of blood T cell repertoires in COVID-19. Clones were read by immunoSEQ multiplex PCR, and TCRdb kept only the in-frame ones, dropping some. The data contain 120,000 to 150,000 clones, under 90% of them singletons. Sequencing was carried out using peripheral blood. The source is a woman older than 75 in a cohort sampled during active or convalescent COVID-19. CDR3s include the opening cysteine and the closing phenylalanine or tryptophan. Fields, in order: D gene, clone size, J gene, V gene, CDR3 protein, CDR3 DNA. D genes are given only for firm matches. A row's size may be missing; if present it is once, few, many or a size class.

d_call: -
clone_size: -
j_call: TRBJ1-3
v_call: TRBV7-2
cdr3_aa: CASSLEEYSGNTIYF
cdr3_nt: TGTGCCAGCAGCTTAGAGGAGTACTCTGGAAACACCATATATTTT

d_call: -
clone_size: few
j_call: TRBJ2-3
v_call: TRBV2
cdr3_aa: CASNVQSGTYTDTQYF
cdr3_nt: TGTGCCAGCAACGTACAATCCGGGACATACACAGATACGCAGTATTTT

d_call: TRBD1
clone_size: -
j_call: TRBJ2-7
v_call: TRBV19
cdr3_aa: CASSPYRGSYEQYF
cdr3_nt: TGTGCCAGTAGTCCCTACAGGGGCTCCTACGAGCAGTACTTC

d_call: TRBD1
clone_size: -
j_call: TRBJ1-2
v_call: TRBV9
cdr3_aa: CASSVGQGDYGYTF
cdr3_nt: TGTGCCAGCAGCGTAGGACAGGGTGACTATGGCTACACCTTC

d_call: -
clone_size: -
j_call: TRBJ1-3
v_call: TRBV5-1
cdr3_aa: CASSLIPGTGNTIYF
cdr3_nt: TGCGCCAGCAGCTTGATCCCAGGGACTGGAAACACCATATATTTT

d_call: -
clone_size: once
j_call: TRBJ2-7
v_call: TRBV5-1
cdr3_aa: CASRQTPSYEQYF
cdr3_nt: TGCGCCAGCAGACAGACCCCATCCTACGAGCAGTACTTC

d_call: TRBD1
clone_size: -
j_call: TRBJ1-6
v_call: TRBV11-2
cdr3_aa: CASSTRTGDYNSPLHF
cdr3_nt: TGTGCCAGCAGCACTAGGACAGGGGACTATAATTCACCCCTCCACTTT

d_call: TRBD1
clone_size: once
j_call: TRBJ2-2
v_call: TRBV9
cdr3_aa: CASSVVGTGTGSNTGELFF
cdr3_nt: TGTGCCAGCAGCGTAGTAGGGACCGGGACAGGGAGTAACACCGGGGAGCTGTTTTTT

d_call: -
clone_size: -
j_call: TRBJ2-1
v_call: TRBV15
cdr3_aa: CATSRGRDYNEQFF
cdr3_nt: TGTGCCACCAGCAGAGGGAGGGACTACAATGAGCAGTTCTTC

d_call: -
clone_size: -
j_call: TRBJ1-1
v_call: TRBV18
cdr3_aa: CASSPSATVNTEAFF
cdr3_nt: TGTGCCAGCTCACCATCGGCGACAGTGAACACTGAAGCTTTCTTT

d_call: -
clone_size: once
j_call: TRBJ2-1
v_call: TRBV6-4
cdr3_aa: CASSDVGANGDEQFF
cdr3_nt: TGTGCCAGCAGTGACGTGGGGGCAAACGGGGATGAGCAGTTCTTC

d_call: TRBD1
clone_size: few
j_call: TRBJ2-1
v_call: TRBV5-1
cdr3_aa: CASSSSTGGTGDEQFF
cdr3_nt: TGCGCCAGCAGCTCGAGCACAGGGGGCACTGGAGATGAGCAGTTCTTC

d_call: TRBD2
clone_size: -
j_call: TRBJ2-7
v_call: TRBV13
cdr3_aa: CASSSRAGGGVSEQYF
cdr3_nt: TGTGCCAGCAGCTCCCGCGCGGGCGGGGGGGTATCCGAGCAGTACTTC

d_call: TRBD1
clone_size: -
j_call: TRBJ1-1
v_call: TRBV7-9
cdr3_aa: CASSLGTGGWTEAFF
cdr3_nt: TGTGCCAGCAGCTTAGGTACAGGGGGTTGGACTGAAGCTTTCTTT

d_call: -
clone_size: -
j_call: TRBJ1-1
v_call: TRBV6-5
cdr3_aa: CASSYERGGTEAFF
cdr3_nt: TGTGCCAGCAGTTACGAAAGGGGGGGCACTGAAGCTTTCTTT

d_call: -
clone_size: -
j_call: TRBJ2-2
v_call: TRBV11-1
cdr3_aa: CASQQLRGGFTGELFF
cdr3_nt: TGTGCCAGCCAGCAGCTTAGAGGGGGATTCACCGGGGAGCTGTTTTTT

d_call: -
clone_size: -
j_call: TRBJ2-5
v_call: TRBV20-1
cdr3_aa: CSAFAGETQYF
cdr3_nt: TGCAGTGCGTTCGCAGGGGAGACCCAGTACTTC

d_call: -
clone_size: -
j_call: TRBJ2-2
v_call: TRBV15
cdr3_aa: CATSRDQGPGELFF
cdr3_nt: TGTGCCACCAGCAGAGATCAGGGGCCCGGGGAGCTGTTTTTT

d_call: -
clone_size: once
j_call: TRBJ2-1
v_call: TRBV7-2
cdr3_aa: CASSGGTAVSYNEQFF
cdr3_nt: TGTGCCAGCAGCGGGGGGACGGCGGTCTCTTACAATGAGCAGTTCTTC

d_call: TRBD1
clone_size: -
j_call: TRBJ2-1
v_call: TRBV5-1
cdr3_aa: CASSARTGGGGEQFF
cdr3_nt: TGCGCCAGCAGCGCCAGGACAGGGGGCGGAGGTGAGCAGTTCTTC

d_call: -
clone_size: few
j_call: TRBJ1-2
v_call: TRBV6-5
cdr3_aa: CASSSLRGGGYTF
cdr3_nt: TGTGCCAGCAGTTCCCTCCGGGGAGGAGGCTACACCTTC

d_call: -
clone_size: -
j_call: TRBJ1-4
v_call: TRBV5-4
cdr3_aa: CASSPGTKNEKLFF
cdr3_nt: TGTGCCAGCAGCCCGGGGACAAAGAATGAAAAACTGTTTTTT

d_call: -
clone_size: -
j_call: TRBJ2-7
v_call: TRBV24-1
cdr3_aa: CATSDGTGGVSDEQYF
cdr3_nt: TGTGCCACCAGTGATGGAACTGGTGGCGTGAGCGACGAGCAGTACTTC

d_call: TRBD2
clone_size: few
j_call: TRBJ2-1
v_call: TRBV19
cdr3_aa: CASSIDLAGGTYNEQFF
cdr3_nt: TGTGCCAGTAGTATAGATCTAGCGGGGGGTACTTACAATGAGCAGTTCTTC